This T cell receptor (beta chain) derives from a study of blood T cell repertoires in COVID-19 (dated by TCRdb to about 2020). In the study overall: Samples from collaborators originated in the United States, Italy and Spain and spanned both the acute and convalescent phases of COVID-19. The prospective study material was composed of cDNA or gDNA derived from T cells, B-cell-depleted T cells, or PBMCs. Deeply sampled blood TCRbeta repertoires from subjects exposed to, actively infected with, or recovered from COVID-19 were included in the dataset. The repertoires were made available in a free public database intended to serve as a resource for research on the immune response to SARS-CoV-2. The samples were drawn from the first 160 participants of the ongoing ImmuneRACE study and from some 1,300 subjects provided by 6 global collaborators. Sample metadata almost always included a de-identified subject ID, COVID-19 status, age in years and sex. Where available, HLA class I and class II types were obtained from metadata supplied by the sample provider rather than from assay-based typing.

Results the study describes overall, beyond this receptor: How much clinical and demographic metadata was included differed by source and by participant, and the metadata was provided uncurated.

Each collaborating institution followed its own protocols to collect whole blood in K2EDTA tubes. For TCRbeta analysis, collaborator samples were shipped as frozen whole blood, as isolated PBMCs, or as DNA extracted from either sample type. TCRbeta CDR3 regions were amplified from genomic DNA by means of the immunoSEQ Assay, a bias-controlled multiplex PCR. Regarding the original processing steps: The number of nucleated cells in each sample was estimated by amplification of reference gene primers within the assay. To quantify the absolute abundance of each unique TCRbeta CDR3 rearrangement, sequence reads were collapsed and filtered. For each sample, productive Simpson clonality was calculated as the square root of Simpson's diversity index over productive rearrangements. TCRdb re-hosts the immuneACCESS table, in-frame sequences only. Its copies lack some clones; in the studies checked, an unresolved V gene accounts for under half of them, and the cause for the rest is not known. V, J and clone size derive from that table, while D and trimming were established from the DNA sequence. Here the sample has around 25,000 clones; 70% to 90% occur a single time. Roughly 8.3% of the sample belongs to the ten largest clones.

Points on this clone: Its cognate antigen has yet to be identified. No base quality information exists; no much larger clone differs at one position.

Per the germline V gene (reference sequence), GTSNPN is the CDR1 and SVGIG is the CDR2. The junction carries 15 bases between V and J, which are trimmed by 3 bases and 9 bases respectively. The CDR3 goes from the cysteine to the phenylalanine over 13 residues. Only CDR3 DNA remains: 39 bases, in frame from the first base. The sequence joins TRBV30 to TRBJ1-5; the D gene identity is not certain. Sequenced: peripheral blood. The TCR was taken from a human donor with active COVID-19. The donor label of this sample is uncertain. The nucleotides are TGTGCCTGGAGCGTGGGGTCTGAGGGGCCCCAGCATTTT. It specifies CAWSVGSEGPQHF.